This record covers a single T cell receptor beta chain. TCRdb keeps only in-frame clones here, not all; method: immunoSEQ multiplex PCR. The sample lists around 49,000 clones, 85% to 95% occurring once. This sample is drawn from a study of blood T cell repertoires in COVID-19. Study at large: The analysed material was cDNA or gDNA that came from T cells, B-cell-depleted T cells, or PBMCs.

The Seattle patients, enrolled during active infection, were followed longitudinally. J was trimmed by 0 bases and V by 1 base; bases with no gene match: 7. The CDR3 loop spans 17 amino acids. The germline V gene has CDR1 SGHRS and CDR2 YFSETQ. The receptor comes from a man aged 60-69 years with COVID-19, enrolled during active disease. The chain uses TRBV5-1 and TRBJ2-5; the match to TRBD2 covers 9 bases. The source material was peripheral blood. CDR3 loop: CASSLPLAGGHQETQYF. The CDR3 DNA sequence: TGCGCCAGCAGCTTGCCTCTCGCGGGAGGGCACCAAGAGACCCAGTACTTC.